This entry lists 26 T cell receptor beta chains sequenced from one sample in a study of T cells after yellow fever vaccination. TCRdb reanalysed the 5' RACE reads using MiXCR and keeps one entry per CDR3 protein. This table holds approximately 340,000 distinct CDR3 sequences, 8.7% found once. The material was PBMCs, obtained on the day of the first yellow fever vaccination. The receptors shown here come from a man aged 18 to 29 who received the YFV17D yellow fever vaccine.

In its sample, this clonotype was seen many times. The chain couples TRBV14 to TRBJ2-5; 8 bases align to TRBD1. Unmatched junction bases numbered 8, after V lost 3 bases and J lost 2 bases. The CDR3 has 16 residues. Germline V gene lookup returns CDR1 SGHDN and CDR2 FVKESK. The CDR3 nucleotides are TGTGCCAGCAGCCAGCCTACAGGGGGTTGGCAAGAGACCCAGTACTTC. Protein product: CASSQPTGGWQETQYF. The entire variable domain, with the rest obtained from reference TRBV14 and TRBJ2-5, is as follows: EAGVTQFPSHSVIEKGQTVTLRCDPISGHDNLYWYRRVMGKEIKFLLHFVKESKQDESGMPNNRFLAERTGGTYSTLKVQPAELEDSGVYFCASSQPTGGWQETQYFGPGTRLLVL.

V and J are TRBV20-1 and TRBJ2-5; 7 bases line up with TRBD1. With V trimmed by 2 bases and J by 4 bases, 4 bases remained unmatched. This CDR3 is 13 amino acids long. Germline assignment: CDR1 DFQATT and CDR2 SNEGSKA (reference sequence). Written as DNA, the CDR3 is TGCAGTGCTAGAAACGACAGGGTAGAGACCCAGTACTTC. Translating gives CSARNDRVETQYF.

CDR3 in amino acids: CSARTPGSPLHF. CDR3 sequence (DNA): TGCAGTGCTAGGACCCCGGGCTCACCCCTCCACTTT. The chain combines TRBV20-1 with TRBJ1-6; D remains ambiguous. V gave up 3 bases and J gave up 10 bases, with 10 bases separating them. Germline loops: CDR1 DFQATT, CDR2 SNEGSKA (reference sequence). The CDR3 totals 12 residues.

CDR3 sequence (DNA): TGCAGTGCTAGGCCGATACCGGGACACCCCATGAACACTGAAGCTTTCTTT. Translated: CSARPIPGHPMNTEAFF. The chain links TRBV20-1 to TRBJ1-1, with D tentatively TRBD1 (6 bases). Trimming left V 3 bases short and J 0 bases short, with 20 bases between. Germline lookup yields CDR1 DFQATT and CDR2 SNEGSKA (reference sequence). This CDR3 contains 17 residues.

This chain uses TRBV7-9 with TRBJ1-3, with D unclear. The V end lost 5 bases, the J end lost 0 bases, and 8 bases lay between the germline ends. Germline V gives CDR1 SEHNR, CDR2 FQNEAQ (reference sequence). The CDR3 loop spans 14 amino acids. The CDR3 DNA is TGTGCCAGCAGCCGCCATCCCTCTGGAAACACCATATATTTT. Its protein is CASSRHPSGNTIYF.

The rearrangement uses TRBV6-1 and TRBJ1-1; 8 bases are a match to TRBD1. This CDR3 is 14 amino acids long. Looked up from germline, CDR1 is MNHNS and CDR2 is SASEGT. J was trimmed by 5 bases and V by 6 bases; bases with no gene match: 8. The CDR3 sequence: CASRHTGGRTEAFF. CDR3 DNA: TGTGCCAGCAGGCACACAGGGGGGCGGACTGAAGCTTTCTTT.

The gene calls are TRBV18 and TRBJ2-3, with D perhaps matching TRBD1 or TRBD2 (5 bases each). V lost 3 bases to trimming and J lost 5 bases, with 12 bases between them. The CDR3 length is 14 residues. Germline values: CDR1 KGHSH, CDR2 LQKENI. CDR3 sequence (DNA): TGTGCCAGCTCACCGCCGGGACGGGGAGATACGCAGTATTTT. Protein product: CASSPPGRGDTQYF. The variable domain in full, completed from reference TRBV18 and TRBJ2-3, reads NAGVMQNPRHLVRRRGQEARLRCSPMKGHSHVYWYRQLPEEGLKFMVYLQKENIIDESGMPKERFSAEFPKEGPSILRIQQVVRGDSAAYFCASSPPGRGDTQYFGPGTRLTVL.

V usage is TRBV18 and J usage is TRBJ2-2; 9 bases map to TRBD1. CDR1 is KGHSH and CDR2 is LQKENI in the germline V gene. The CDR3 consists of 15 residues. Losses at the gene ends were 5 bases for V and 2 bases for J; bases not matched to a gene: 3. CDR3 amino acids: CASSKTGGNTGELFF. In DNA, the CDR3 is TGTGCCAGCTCAAAAACAGGGGGCAACACCGGGGAGCTGTTTTTT.

This clonotype was seen many times. The chain employs TRBV7-3 and TRBJ1-1; D might be TRBD1 (6 bases). There are 14 residues in the CDR3. V lost 3 bases, J lost 3 bases, and 11 bases lay in between. The germline CDR1 and CDR2 sequences are SGHTA and FQGTGA. Here the CDR3 reads CASSFGGGYTEAFF. CDR3 coding DNA: TGTGCCAGCAGCTTTGGGGGCGGGTACACTGAAGCTTTCTTT.

The V and J genes are TRBV4-1 and TRBJ1-5; a weak D match, TRBD1 (5 bases). V gave up 1 base and J gave up 4 bases, with 14 bases separating them. The CDR3 extends over 16 amino acids. Germline CDR1 reads MGHRA; CDR2 reads YSYEKL. The CDR3 sequence: CASSQVEWPGNQPQHF. CDR3 sequence (DNA): TGCGCCAGCAGCCAAGTGGAGTGGCCAGGGAATCAGCCCCAGCATTTT.

This clonotype was detected a few times. This chain uses TRBV6-5 with TRBJ2-7; no firm D call. Germline lookup yields CDR1 MNHEY and CDR2 SVGAGI. This CDR3 spans 14 amino acids. The V end was cut by 0 bases, the J end by 3 bases, with 9 bases between. In DNA form, the CDR3 reads TGTGCCAGCAGTTACTCATCGGCCAGCTACGAGCAGTACTTC. This sequence encodes CASSYSSASYEQYF.

This clonotype came up many times. The chain links TRBV3-1 to TRBJ2-1, with 11 bases fitting TRBD2. Germline V lookup: CDR1 LGHDT, CDR2 YNNKEL (reference sequence). The CDR3 runs to 16 residues. V gave up 2 bases and J gave up 7 bases; unmatched junction bases: 7. The CDR3 loop is CASSQLAGGRRNEQFF. In DNA form, the CDR3 reads TGTGCCAGCAGCCAATTAGCGGGGGGGCGTAGGAATGAGCAGTTCTTC.

The table lists this clonotype with a few counts. V is TRBV29-1 and J is TRBJ1-2, with TRBD1 matching over 8 bases. Losses at the gene ends were 7 bases for V and 6 bases for J; bases not matched to a gene: 10. This CDR3 has 13 amino acids. CDR1 and CDR2 (germline): SQVTM, ANQGSEA. Here the CDR3 DNA reads TGCAGCGGCCGACAGGGGAGATTAGATGGCTACACCTTC. This sequence encodes CSGRQGRLDGYTF. The entire variable domain, with the rest obtained from reference TRBV29-1 and TRBJ1-2, is as follows: SAVISQKPSRDICQRGTSLTIQCQVDSQVTMMFWYRQQPGQSLTLIATANQGSEATYESGFVIDKFPISRPNLTFSTLTVSNMSPEDSSIYLCSGRQGRLDGYTFGSGTRLTVV.

This clonotype was detected ten times or more. This chain uses TRBV6-5 with TRBJ2-1; 7 bases agree with TRBD2. Germline CDR1 MNHEY, CDR2 SVGAGI. The CDR3 runs 15 residues. With V trimmed by 2 bases and J by 6 bases, 7 bases remained unmatched. The CDR3 protein is CASSYGGGLFNEQFF. CDR3 nucleotides: TGTGCCAGCAGTTACGGGGGGGGACTTTTCAATGAGCAGTTCTTC.

This clonotype was recorded a few times. This rearrangement joins TRBV7-2 to TRBJ2-3; a possible D gene is TRBD1 (6 bases). Germline CDR1 SGHTA, CDR2 FQGNSA. Trimming removed 1 base at V and 4 bases at J, with 9 bases between. The CDR3 totals 14 residues. In DNA form, the CDR3 reads TGTGCCAGCAGCTTAGTAACAGGGTCAGATACGCAGTATTTT. It codes for CASSLVTGSDTQYF.

The chain uses TRBV5-4 and TRBJ2-7, with D possibly being TRBD2 (5 bases). Germline lookup yields CDR1 SGHNT and CDR2 YYREEE (reference sequence). The V and J ends lost 0 bases and 2 bases respectively, with 9 bases between them. The CDR3 runs to 14 residues. In DNA form, the CDR3 reads TGTGCCAGCAGCTTGGCCCCGGGGACCTACGAGCAGTACGTC. It translates to CASSLAPGTYEQYV.

This clonotype was counted between two and nine times. This chain uses TRBV4-1 with TRBJ1-2; 9 bases match TRBD1. Germline trimming cut 4 bases from V and 6 bases from J; bases unmatched to any gene: 9. Germline CDR1 reads MGHRA; CDR2 reads YSYEKL. CDR3 length: 15 amino acids. The DNA for the CDR3 is TGCGCCAGCAGCCGGACCCGGGACAGGGTAGATGGCTACACCTTC. This translates into CASSRTRDRVDGYTF.

In its sample, this clonotype was seen many times. J is TRBJ2-6 and V is TRBV7-2; 10 positions agree with TRBD1. From germline, CDR1 is SGHTA and CDR2 FQGNSA. This CDR3 comprises 17 residues. The J segment lost 0 bases and the V segment lost 4 bases, leaving 3 bases of the junction unmatched. CDR3 loop: CASSSGQGNSGANVLTF. For the CDR3, the DNA is TGTGCCAGCAGCTCGGGACAGGGGAACTCTGGGGCCAACGTCCTGACTTTC.

CDR3 loop: CASSPPGDRGRGDYGYTF. The CDR3 region has the DNA TGTGCCAGCAGCCCGCCAGGGGACAGGGGGCGCGGAGACTATGGCTACACCTTC. The chain links TRBV11-2 to TRBJ1-2, with 12 bases aligning to TRBD1. In germline, CDR1 is SGHAT, CDR2 FQNNGV. The V segment lost 5 bases and the J segment 3 bases; nucleotides outside the gene matches: 13. This CDR3 contains 18 residues.

The chain carries TRBV24-1 and TRBJ2-5, with 9 bases that match TRBD2. The CDR3 runs 17 residues. Germline lookup yields CDR1 KGHDR and CDR2 SFDVKD. V shed 6 bases and J 5 bases; nucleotides not matched to a gene: 15. The DNA of the CDR3 is TGTGCCACCAGTCTAGGTGGCGGGGGGGCTCATGAGGAGACCCAGTACTTC. This encodes CATSLGGGGAHEETQYF.

This sequence joins TRBV7-2 and TRBJ1-2; D is uncertain. CDR1 and CDR2 from the germline V gene are SGHTA and FQGNSA. V lost 5 bases and J 6 bases, leaving 10 bases between the germline ends. The CDR3 spans 12 residues. CDR3 loop: CASSTRRDGYTF. The CDR3, as DNA: TGTGCCAGCAGCACGCGACGGGATGGCTACACCTTC. The complete variable domain, with remaining parts taken from reference TRBV7-2 and TRBJ1-2, reads GAGVSQSPSNKVTEKGKDVELRCDPISGHTALYWYRQSLGQGLEFLIYFQGNSAPDKSGLPSDRFSAERTGGSVSTLTIQRTQQEDSAVYLCASSTRRDGYTFGSGTRLTVV.

The rearrangement links TRBV7-9 to TRBJ2-3, with D possibly being TRBD2 (6 bases). CDR1 is SEHNR, CDR2 FQNEAQ, per germline (reference sequence). The CDR3 sequence is 17 residues long. Trimming took 5 bases from V and 5 from J, leaving 23 bases between them. CDR3 DNA: TGTGCCAGCAGCCCGAGTAGCGGCTCCATGGAAAGAGATACGCAGTATTTT. Translating it yields CASSPSSGSMERDTQYF.

This clonotype has only a few counts. The CDR3 DNA is TGCAGCGTTGGGACAGGAACCACGAACACCGGGGAGCTGTTTTTT. Its protein product is CSVGTGTTNTGELFF. This chain joins TRBV29-1 and TRBJ2-2; the match to TRBD1 covers 7 bases. The V gene's germline CDR1 is SQVTM and CDR2 ANQGSEA. This CDR3 has 15 amino acids. Losses at the gene ends were 4 bases for V and 0 bases for J; bases not matched to a gene: 5.

This clonotype has ten or more counts. The CDR3 nucleotides are TGCGCCAGCAGCCGACAGGGGTTAGCAGGGGTGGGCAATCAGCCCCAGCATTTT. This encodes CASSRQGLAGVGNQPQHF. The chain has TRBV4-1 and TRBJ1-5; TRBD1 agrees at 8 bases. The germline gives CDR1 MGHRA, CDR2 YSYEKL. J lost 2 bases, V lost 4 bases, and 13 bases had no gene match. The CDR3 length is 18 residues.

This clonotype was detected a few times. This sequence joins TRBV7-9 and TRBJ2-3; D is uncertain. Germline assignment: CDR1 SEHNR and CDR2 FQNEAQ (reference sequence). The V gene lost 4 bases and the J gene lost 0 bases, with 5 bases spanning the gap. This CDR3 region has 13 residues. The CDR3 DNA reads TGTGCCAGCAGCTGGGCCAGCACAGATACGCAGTATTTT. Translation gives CASSWASTDTQYF.

This chain links TRBV12-3 or TRBV12-4 with TRBJ1-5, with TRBD1 as a possible D gene (5 bases). V was trimmed by 1 base and J by 5 bases, leaving 12 bases between them. The CDR3 runs 15 residues. CDR3 nucleotide sequence: TGTGCCAGCAGTTTAGTTGGGGGATATGATCAGCCCCAGCATTTT. It codes for CASSLVGGYDQPQHF.